Listed below are T cell receptor beta chains from one sample, sequenced in a study of OX40 agonist ivuxolimab in advanced cancers. TCRdb's copy holds only in-frame clones and misses some; the assay was immunoSEQ multiplex PCR. The sample has fewer than 30,000 clones, around 87% seen once. The sample in question was CD4+ or CD8+ T cells sorted from blood, obtained in a trial of the OX40 agonist ivuxolimab. All receptors come from an adult with an advanced solid tumor such as melanoma, head and neck, liver or kidney cancer. The CDR3 runs from the conserved cysteine through the conserved F or W. The D gene is left open where the match is weak. Some rows mark clone size as missing; the rest say once, few, many or name a class of expanded clone.

-	TRBV7-9	TRBJ2-4	-	CASSSLAKNIQYF	TGTGCCAGCAGCTCCTTAGCCAAAAACATTCAGTACTTC
TRBD2	TRBV7-8	TRBJ2-4	-	CASSLGGLAGNIQYF	TGTGCCAGCAGCTTAGGAGGATTAGCGGGAAACATTCAGTACTTC
-	TRBV15	TRBJ1-1	-	CATSRASRGAEAFF	TGTGCCACCAGCAGAGCCTCTAGGGGGGCTGAAGCTTTCTTT
TRBD2	TRBV7-6	TRBJ2-5	few	CASSLMVGAGGQETQYF	TGTGCCAGCAGCTTAATGGTCGGGGCGGGGGGACAAGAGACCCAGTACTTC
TRBD1	TRBV5-4	TRBJ1-1	-	CASSRTGDSTEAFF	TGTGCCAGCAGCCGTACAGGGGATTCGACTGAAGCTTTCTTT
-	TRBV7-9	TRBJ2-7	-	CASSFGSEKYF	TGTGCCAGCAGCTTTGGCAGCGAGAAGTACTTC
-	TRBV25-1	TRBJ1-2	-	CASSEYAGDDYGYTF	TGTGCCAGCAGTGAATATGCAGGGGATGACTATGGCTACACCTTC
TRBD1	TRBV27	TRBJ1-6	-	CATRTGGNYNSPLHF	TGTGCCACGAGGACAGGGGGCAACTATAATTCACCCCTCCACTTT
-	TRBV7-8	TRBJ1-1	-	CASSPGVGAGTEAFF	TGTGCCAGCAGCCCTGGGGTGGGGGCTGGCACTGAAGCTTTCTTT
-	TRBV7-9	TRBJ2-7	-	CASSPEGRRDEQYF	TGTGCCAGCAGCCCGGAAGGTAGACGAGACGAGCAGTACTTC
-	TRBV29-1	TRBJ2-3	-	CSVLVGGTDTQYF	TGCAGCGTCCTTGTGGGGGGCACAGATACGCAGTATTTT
TRBD1	TRBV5-4	TRBJ2-3	-	CASSLVWTGGPDTQYF	TGTGCCAGCAGCTTGGTATGGACAGGGGGACCAGATACGCAGTATTTT
-	TRBV28	TRBJ1-5	once	CASQVRVSNQPQHF	TGTGCCAGCCAGGTGAGGGTCTCCAATCAGCCCCAGCATTTT
-	TRBV7-9	TRBJ2-4	-	CASSLWDALAKNIQYF	TGTGCCAGCAGCTTATGGGACGCCCTAGCCAAAAACATTCAGTACTTC
-	TRBV7-2	TRBJ2-2	-	CASSSPLAETNTGELFF	TGTGCCAGCAGCTCCCCTTTAGCGGAAACGAACACCGGGGAGCTGTTTTTT
-	TRBV14	TRBJ2-7	once	CASSQGTFAWSGTSPVRYEQYF	TGTGCCAGCAGCCAAGGGACCTTCGCGTGGAGCGGGACATCCCCAGTACGCTACGAGCAGTACTTC
-	TRBV25-1	TRBJ1-1	-	CASSEWGASDTEAFF	TGTGCCAGCAGTGAATGGGGGGCTTCCGACACTGAAGCTTTCTTT
-	TRBV19	TRBJ2-1	-	CASSGSSVNEQFF	TGTGCCAGTAGCGGGAGCTCAGTCAATGAGCAGTTCTTC
TRBD1	TRBV12-5	TRBJ1-5	few	CASAWGQGLDQPQHF	TGTGCTAGTGCTTGGGGACAGGGGTTAGATCAGCCCCAGCATTTT
-	TRBV2	TRBJ2-7	-	CASEGEPSYEQYF	TGTGCCAGCGAAGGGGAGCCCTCCTACGAGCAGTACTTC
-	TRBV7-2	TRBJ1-5	few	CASSSRGYQPQHF	TGTGCCAGCAGCTCCCGGGGTTATCAGCCCCAGCATTTT
-	TRBV5-6	TRBJ2-1	-	CASSLEVVEQFF	TGTGCCAGCAGCTTGGAAGTGGTTGAGCAGTTCTTC
-	TRBV23-1	TRBJ1-2	-	CASSQKGLLSRWVPDGYTF	TGCGCCAGCAGTCAGAAGGGACTCCTTAGCCGATGGGTACCTGATGGCTACACCTTC
-	TRBV10-3	TRBJ2-5	once	CAGGPGPQGTQYF	TGTGCCGGGGGGCCGGGACCCCAAGGGACCCAGTACTTC
-	TRBV5-6	TRBJ2-7	-	CASSLAGGLYEQYF	TGTGCCAGCAGCTTGGCAGGGGGGCTATACGAGCAGTACTTC
-	TRBV10-3	TRBJ2-7	-	CAIREGTYEQYF	TGTGCCATCAGGGAGGGTACCTACGAGCAGTACTTC
-	TRBV11-3	TRBJ2-1	-	CASSSEDSSYNEQFF	TGTGCCAGCAGCTCCGAGGACAGCTCCTACAATGAGCAGTTCTTC
-	TRBV5-1	TRBJ2-5	-	CASSLVPPQETQYF	TGCGCCAGCAGCTTGGTACCGCCTCAAGAGACCCAGTACTTC
-	TRBV19	TRBJ1-1	-	CASSPGYYSGLTEAFF	TGTGCCAGTAGCCCGGGATATTACAGTGGGCTAACTGAAGCTTTCTTT
-	TRBV29-1	TRBJ2-2	-	CSVEQEWPGELFF	TGCAGCGTTGAACAGGAGTGGCCCGGGGAGCTGTTTTTT
-	TRBV6-1	TRBJ2-5	-	CASNPLGEEETQYF	TGTGCCAGCAACCCCCTGGGAGAAGAAGAGACCCAGTACTTC
TRBD2	TRBV5-4	TRBJ2-3	few	CASSLNLGLATLTDTQYF	TGTGCCAGCAGCTTGAATTTGGGACTAGCGACTCTCACAGATACGCAGTATTTT
-	TRBV7-9	TRBJ1-1	-	CASSLIEAEAFF	TGTGCCAGCAGCTTAATAGAAGCGGAAGCTTTCTTT
TRBD2	TRBV5-5	TRBJ2-7	few	CASTPRLAGSDEQYF	TGTGCCAGCACCCCGAGACTAGCGGGGTCGGACGAGCAGTACTTC
-	TRBV6-6	TRBJ2-7	-	CASRLGNRYEQYF	TGTGCCAGCAGGCTCGGGAATAGATACGAGCAGTACTTC
-	TRBV19	TRBJ2-7	-	CASSIGAYEQYF	TGTGCCAGTAGTATAGGCGCCTACGAGCAGTACTTC
-	TRBV11-2	TRBJ2-1	-	CASSLTGSLGDEQFF	TGTGCCAGCAGCTTAACCGGGAGTCTTGGAGATGAGCAGTTCTTC
TRBD1	TRBV4-2	TRBJ1-1	once	CASSRDPGQGRANTEAFF	TGTGCCAGCAGCCGAGATCCGGGACAGGGCAGGGCGAACACTGAAGCTTTCTTT
-	TRBV19	TRBJ2-5	medium-sized	CASSSEETQYF	TGTGCCAGTAGCTCCGAAGAGACCCAGTACTTC
-	TRBV11-3	TRBJ2-7	-	CASSPTTGTYEQYF	TGTGCCAGCAGCCCCACGACAGGAACCTACGAGCAGTACTTC
TRBD2	TRBV7-2	TRBJ2-7	-	CASSFLSGGAYEQYF	TGTGCCAGCAGTTTTCTTAGCGGGGGCGCCTACGAGCAGTACTTC
TRBD1	TRBV19	TRBJ1-3	-	CASSIEQGRAGNTIYF	TGTGCCAGTAGTATAGAACAGGGGAGAGCTGGAAACACCATATATTTT
-	TRBV15	TRBJ1-2	-	CATRSPYSNYGYTF	TGTGCCACCAGAAGCCCCTACTCTAACTATGGCTACACCTTC
-	TRBV27	TRBJ1-1	-	CASSLLAGGTEAFF	TGTGCCAGCAGTTTATTGGCGGGAGGGACTGAAGCTTTCTTT
TRBD1	TRBV5-6	TRBJ2-1	-	CASSQGAPYDEQFF	TGTGCCAGCAGCCAGGGGGCCCCCTACGATGAGCAGTTCTTC
-	TRBV29-1	TRBJ2-7	-	CSVEAGGTEQYF	TGCAGCGTTGAAGCCGGTGGAACAGAGCAGTACTTC
-	TRBV21-1	TRBJ1-2	few	CASSSDSSANYGYTF	TGTGCCAGCAGTTCCGACAGTTCAGCTAACTATGGCTACACCTTC
TRBD1	TRBV6-1	TRBJ2-7	-	CASSPDRVRREQYF	TGTGCCAGCAGTCCGGACAGGGTAAGAAGGGAGCAGTACTTC
-	TRBV14	TRBJ1-5	-	CASSQGRGESGNQPQHF	TGTGCCAGCAGCCAAGGTCGGGGGGAGAGCGGCAATCAGCCCCAGCATTTT
TRBD2	TRBV28	TRBJ2-1	-	CASSRPATSVKSEQFF	TGTGCCAGCAGCCGACCCGCCACTAGCGTGAAAAGTGAGCAGTTCTTC
-	TRBV28	TRBJ2-2	-	CASSLRGTGIGELFF	TGTGCCAGCAGTTTAAGAGGGACGGGTATCGGGGAGCTGTTTTTT
TRBD1	TRBV11-3	TRBJ1-4	-	CASSLNTGAYEKLFF	TGTGCCAGCAGCTTAAATACAGGGGCATATGAAAAACTGTTTTTT
TRBD2	TRBV7-6	TRBJ2-3	once	CASSLTGGLSDTQYF	TGTGCCAGCAGCTTAACGGGGGGGCTTTCAGATACGCAGTATTTT
TRBD1	TRBV28	TRBJ1-5	few	CASNRRGWGGGNQPQHF	TGTGCCAGCAACCGCAGGGGGTGGGGGGGCGGCAATCAGCCCCAGCATTTT
-	TRBV6-6	TRBJ1-2	-	CASSYSTGNYGYTF	TGTGCCAGCAGTTACTCCACAGGGAACTATGGCTACACCTTC